This T cell receptor (beta chain) was recovered during a study of CD8+ T cells in alopecia areata. The CDR3 is 15 amino acids. Germline loops: CDR1 SGHRS, CDR2 YFSETQ. V was trimmed by 7 bases and J by 0 bases, leaving 11 bases between them. Specified treatment: oral pan-JAK inhibitor, 5-10 mg twice daily. The authors extracted RNA and reverse transcribed it into cDNA as the sequencing template. The method was immunoSEQ multiplex PCR; TCRdb's version includes in-frame clones alone and lacks a portion of them. The sample has fewer than 250,000 clones, 35% to 40% seen once. V is TRBV5-1 and J is TRBJ2-6; a possible D gene is TRBD2 (5 bases). Sequenced here: CD4+ T cells sorted from blood, sampled at approximately week 30, from a patient treated with tofacitinib. This receptor was taken from a human donor with alopecia areata. The CDR3 DNA is TGCGCCAGCGGACCGGGGTACTCTGGGGCCAACGTCCTGACTTTC. It yields the protein CASGPGYSGANVLTF.